This entry concerns a single T cell receptor (beta chain). The target antigen is unknown. The data stem from a study of T-cell memory formation after mild COVID-19. In the study overall: TCR clustering was largely donor specific. Notes on the study in general: In second-wave clones peaking day 37, SARS-CoV-2 specificity remained unconfirmed. Those CD4+ clones that contracted were mainly in CM and EM (CD8+ ones in EMRA).

5'RACE with constant-segment primers yielded barcoded, UMI-tagged TCR alpha and TCR beta cDNA libraries. TCRdb reprocessed the 5' RACE reads via MiXCR and lists one record per CDR3 protein. Of 310,000 or so distinct CDR3 sequences listed, roughly 15% were seen once; the top ten hold around a fifth. Germline-derived CDR1 and CDR2 are SGDLS and YYNGEE. The CDR3 has 16 residues. Trimming took 2 bases from V and 0 from J, leaving 9 bases between them. Specimen: PBMCs or a T cell subset sorted from them (not recorded which). This receptor was taken from a man aged 18 to 30 who had mild COVID-19 (a few samples of this study predate the infection). Cell type and time point are not known. This chain connects TRBV9 to TRBJ2-6; D is ambiguous. This chain's CDR3 is CASSVQRSSGANVLTF. DNA for the CDR3: TGTGCCAGCAGCGTTCAGCGCAGCTCTGGGGCCAACGTCCTGACTTTC.